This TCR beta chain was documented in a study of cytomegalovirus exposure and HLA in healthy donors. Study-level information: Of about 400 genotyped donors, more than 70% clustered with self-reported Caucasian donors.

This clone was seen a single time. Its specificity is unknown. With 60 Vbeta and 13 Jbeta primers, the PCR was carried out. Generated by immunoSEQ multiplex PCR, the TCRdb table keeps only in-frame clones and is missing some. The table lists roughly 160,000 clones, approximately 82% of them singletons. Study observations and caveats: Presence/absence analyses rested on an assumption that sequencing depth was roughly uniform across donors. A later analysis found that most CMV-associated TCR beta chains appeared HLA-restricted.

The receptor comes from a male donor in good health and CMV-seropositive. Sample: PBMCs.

As DNA, the CDR3 is TGTGCCAGCAGCGCGAGACCCGGGGGAAACACTGAAGCTTTCTTT. Its translation is CASSARPGGNTEAFF. V is TRBV9 and J is TRBJ1-1; possibly TRBD1 for D (5 bases). The CDR3 totals 15 residues. Trimming took 3 bases from V and 2 from J, leaving 14 bases between them. Germline lookup yields CDR1 SGDLS and CDR2 YYNGEE.